The subject of this entry is one T cell receptor beta chain. These data belong to a study of blood T cell repertoires in COVID-19. Study-wide background: T cells, B-cell-depleted T cells, or PBMCs provided the cDNA or gDNA that served as material.

Source study methods: It was from reference gene primer amplification that nucleated cell counts were estimated. Method: immunoSEQ multiplex PCR; TCRdb's copy keeps in-frame clones and lacks some. Clone size and the V and J calls come from that table; the DNA yielded D and trimming. The sample lists about 180,000 clones, 83% occurring once. CDR1 is SGDLS, CDR2 YYNGEE, per germline. The CDR3 sequence is 17 residues long. Trimming left V 0 bases short and J 0 bases short, with 13 bases between. This receptor was taken from a human donor in a cohort sampled during active COVID-19. Sequenced input: peripheral blood. V is TRBV9 and J is TRBJ1-3; possibly TRBD1 for D (6 bases). CDR3: CASSVEPGDGSGNTIYF. The CDR3 bases are TGTGCCAGCAGCGTAGAACCAGGGGATGGCTCTGGAAACACCATATATTTT.